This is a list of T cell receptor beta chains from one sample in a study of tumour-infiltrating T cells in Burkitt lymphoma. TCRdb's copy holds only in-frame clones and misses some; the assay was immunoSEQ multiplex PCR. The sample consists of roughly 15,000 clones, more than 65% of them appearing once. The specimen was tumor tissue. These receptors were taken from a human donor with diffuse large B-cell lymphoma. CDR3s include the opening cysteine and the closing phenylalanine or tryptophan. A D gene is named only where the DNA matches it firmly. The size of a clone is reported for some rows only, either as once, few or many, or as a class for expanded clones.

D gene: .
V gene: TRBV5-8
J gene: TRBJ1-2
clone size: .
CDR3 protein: CASSSPRGGWGYTF
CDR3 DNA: TGTGCCAGCAGCTCACCTCGAGGGGGATGGGGCTACACCTTC

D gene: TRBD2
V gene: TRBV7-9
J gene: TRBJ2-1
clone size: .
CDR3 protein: CASSSGLAESSYNEQFF
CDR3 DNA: TGTGCCAGCAGCTCGGGACTAGCGGAGAGCTCCTACAATGAGCAGTTCTTC

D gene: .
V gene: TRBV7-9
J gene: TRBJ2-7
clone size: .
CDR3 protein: CASSPRQPYEQYF
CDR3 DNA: TGTGCCAGCAGCCCACGACAGCCCTACGAGCAGTACTTC

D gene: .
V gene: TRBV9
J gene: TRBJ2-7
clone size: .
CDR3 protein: CASSPQGANFYEQYF
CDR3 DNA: TGTGCCAGCAGCCCCCAAGGGGCGAATTTTTACGAGCAGTACTTC

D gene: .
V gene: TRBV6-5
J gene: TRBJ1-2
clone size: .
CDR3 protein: CASRDAIDYGYTF
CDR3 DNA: TGTGCCAGCAGGGACGCGATCGACTATGGCTACACCTTC

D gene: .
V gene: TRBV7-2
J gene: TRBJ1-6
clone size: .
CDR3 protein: CASSFAGDNSPLHF
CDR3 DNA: TGTGCCAGCAGCTTCGCAGGGGATAATTCACCCCTCCACTTT

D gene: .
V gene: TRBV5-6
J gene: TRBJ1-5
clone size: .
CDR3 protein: CASSTIRDSNQPQHF
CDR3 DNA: TGTGCCAGCAGCACGATCAGGGATAGCAATCAGCCCCAGCATTTT

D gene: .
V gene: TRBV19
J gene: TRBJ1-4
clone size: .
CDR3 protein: CASSVGGVSEKLFF
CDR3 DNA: TGTGCCAGTAGTGTAGGAGGAGTAAGTGAAAAACTGTTTTTT

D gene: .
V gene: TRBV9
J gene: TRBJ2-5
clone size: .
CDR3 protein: CASSVEEETQYF
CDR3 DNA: TGTGCCAGCAGCGTAGAGGAAGAGACCCAGTACTTC

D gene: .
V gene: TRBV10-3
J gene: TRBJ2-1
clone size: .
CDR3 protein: CAISEVRLDKMSSYNEQFF
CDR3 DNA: TGTGCCATCAGTGAGGTGAGACTGGACAAAATGAGCTCCTACAATGAGCAGTTCTTC

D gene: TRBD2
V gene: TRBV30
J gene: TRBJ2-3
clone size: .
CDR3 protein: CAWSPLAGGQESADTQYF
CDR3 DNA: TGTGCCTGGTCACCCCTAGCGGGAGGGCAGGAATCGGCAGATACGCAGTATTTT

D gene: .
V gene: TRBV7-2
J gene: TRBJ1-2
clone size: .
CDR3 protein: CASSLGLNGGVSYGYTF
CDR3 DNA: TGTGCCAGCAGCTTAGGACTAAACGGTGGGGTTAGCTATGGCTACACCTTC

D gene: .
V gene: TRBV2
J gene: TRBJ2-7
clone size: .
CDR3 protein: CASRGGPADEQYF
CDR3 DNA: TGTGCCAGCAGGGGGGGACCGGCTGACGAGCAGTACTTC

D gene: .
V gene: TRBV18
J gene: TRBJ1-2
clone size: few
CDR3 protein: CASSRGEYGYTF
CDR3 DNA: TGTGCCAGCTCAAGAGGGGAGTATGGCTACACCTTC

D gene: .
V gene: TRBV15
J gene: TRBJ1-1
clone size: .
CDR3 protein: CATSRGKDTEAFF
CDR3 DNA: TGTGCCACCAGCAGAGGGAAAGACACTGAAGCTTTCTTT

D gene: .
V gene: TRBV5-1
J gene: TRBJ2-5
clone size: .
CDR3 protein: CASSYQGNLEETQYF
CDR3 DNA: TGCGCCAGCAGCTACCAGGGAAATCTGGAAGAGACCCAGTACTTC

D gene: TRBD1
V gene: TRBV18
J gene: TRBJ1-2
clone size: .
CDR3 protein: CASSADRESGYTF
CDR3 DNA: TGTGCCAGCTCAGCGGACAGGGAGTCTGGCTACACCTTC

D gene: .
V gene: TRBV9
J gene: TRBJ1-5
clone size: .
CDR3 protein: CASSGGGSQPQHF
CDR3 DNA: TGTGCCAGCAGCGGCGGGGGGTCTCAGCCCCAGCATTTT

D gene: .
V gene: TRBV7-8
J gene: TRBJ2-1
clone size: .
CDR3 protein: CASSPGTVDNEQFF
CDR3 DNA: TGTGCCAGCAGCCCCGGGACTGTTGACAATGAGCAGTTCTTC

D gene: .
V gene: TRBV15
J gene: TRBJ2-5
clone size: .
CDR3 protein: CATSRDFPETQYF
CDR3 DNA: TGTGCCACCAGCAGGGACTTCCCAGAGACCCAGTACTTC

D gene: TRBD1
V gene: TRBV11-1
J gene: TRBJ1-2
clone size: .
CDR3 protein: CASSPPGQVTNYGYTF
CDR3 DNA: TGTGCCAGCAGCCCTCCGGGACAGGTTACTAACTATGGCTACACCTTC

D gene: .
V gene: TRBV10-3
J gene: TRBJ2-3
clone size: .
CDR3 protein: CAISEGGSTDTQYF
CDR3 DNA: TGTGCCATCAGTGAGGGCGGAAGCACAGATACGCAGTATTTT

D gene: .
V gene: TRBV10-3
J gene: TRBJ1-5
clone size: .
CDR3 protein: CAIPPGKARPQHF
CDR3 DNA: TGTGCCATCCCCCCTGGAAAAGCGCGGCCCCAGCATTTT

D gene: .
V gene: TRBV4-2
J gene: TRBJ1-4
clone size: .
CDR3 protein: CASSPFFEKLFF
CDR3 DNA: TGTGCCAGCAGCCCGTTTTTTGAAAAACTATTTTTT

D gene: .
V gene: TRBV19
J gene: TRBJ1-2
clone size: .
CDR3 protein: CASSAGTSRGYTF
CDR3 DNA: TGTGCCAGTAGTGCGGGGACAAGTCGGGGCTACACCTTC

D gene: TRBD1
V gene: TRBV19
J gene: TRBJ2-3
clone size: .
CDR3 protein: CASSIGTGHTDTQYF
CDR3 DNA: TGTGCCAGTAGTATCGGGACAGGACACACAGATACGCAGTATTTT

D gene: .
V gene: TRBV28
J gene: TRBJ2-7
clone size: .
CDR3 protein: CASTAPPYEQYF
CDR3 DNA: TGTGCCAGCACCGCTCCCCCTTACGAGCAGTACTTC